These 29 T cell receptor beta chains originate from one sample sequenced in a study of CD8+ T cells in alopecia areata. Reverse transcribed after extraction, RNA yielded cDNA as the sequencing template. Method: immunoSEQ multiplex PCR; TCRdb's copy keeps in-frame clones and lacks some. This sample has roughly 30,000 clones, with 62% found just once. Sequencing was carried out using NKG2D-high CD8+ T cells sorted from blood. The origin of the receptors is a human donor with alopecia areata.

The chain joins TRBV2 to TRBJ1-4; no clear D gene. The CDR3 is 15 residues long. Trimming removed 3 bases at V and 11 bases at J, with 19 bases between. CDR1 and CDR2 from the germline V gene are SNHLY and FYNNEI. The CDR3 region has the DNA TGTGCCAGCAGTGATATGACAACCGAAGATCGTAAACTGTTTTTT. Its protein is CASSDMTTEDRKLFF.

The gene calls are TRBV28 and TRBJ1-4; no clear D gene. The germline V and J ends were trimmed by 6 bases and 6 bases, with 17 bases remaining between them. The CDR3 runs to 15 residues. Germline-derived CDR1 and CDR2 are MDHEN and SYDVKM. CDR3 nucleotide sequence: TGTGCCAGCAGCCTTGCTAAAGGGTTCTATGAAAAACTGTTTTTT. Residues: CASSLAKGFYEKLFF.

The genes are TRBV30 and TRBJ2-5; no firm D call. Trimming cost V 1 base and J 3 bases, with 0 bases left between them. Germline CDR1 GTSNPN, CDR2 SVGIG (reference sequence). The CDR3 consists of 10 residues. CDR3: CAWSEETQYF. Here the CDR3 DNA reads TGTGCCTGGAGTGAAGAGACCCAGTACTTC.

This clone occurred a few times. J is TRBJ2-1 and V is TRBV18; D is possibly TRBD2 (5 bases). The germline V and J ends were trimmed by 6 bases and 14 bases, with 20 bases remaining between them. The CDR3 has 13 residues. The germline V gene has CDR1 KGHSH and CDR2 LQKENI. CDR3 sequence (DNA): TGTGCCAGCTCTCCAAGACCGGGAACCCTTAAGTTCTTC. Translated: CASSPRPGTLKFF.

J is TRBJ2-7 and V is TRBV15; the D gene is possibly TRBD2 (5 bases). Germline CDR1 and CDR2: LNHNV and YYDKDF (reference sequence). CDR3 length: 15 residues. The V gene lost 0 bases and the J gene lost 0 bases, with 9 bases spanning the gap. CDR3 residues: CATSRDLGSSYEQYF. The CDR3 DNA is TGTGCCACCAGCAGAGATTTAGGGAGCTCCTACGAGCAGTACTTC.

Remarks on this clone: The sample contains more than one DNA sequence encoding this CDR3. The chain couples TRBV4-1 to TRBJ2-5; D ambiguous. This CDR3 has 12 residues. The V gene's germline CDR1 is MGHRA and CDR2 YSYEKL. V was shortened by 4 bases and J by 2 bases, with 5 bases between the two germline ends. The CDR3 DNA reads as TGCGCCAGCAGCCCAGAACAAGAGACCCAGTACTTC. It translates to CASSPEQETQYF.

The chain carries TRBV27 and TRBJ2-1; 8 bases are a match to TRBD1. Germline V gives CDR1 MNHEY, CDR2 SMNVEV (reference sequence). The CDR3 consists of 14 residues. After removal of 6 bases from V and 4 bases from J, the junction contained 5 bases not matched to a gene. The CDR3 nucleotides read TGTGCCAGCAGGACAGGGGCTGGGTACAATGAGCAGTTCTTC. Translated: CASRTGAGYNEQFF.

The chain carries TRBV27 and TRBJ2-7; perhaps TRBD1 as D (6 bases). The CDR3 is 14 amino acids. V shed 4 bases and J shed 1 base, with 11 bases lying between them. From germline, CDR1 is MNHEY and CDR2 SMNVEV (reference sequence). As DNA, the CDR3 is TGTGCCAGCAGTTCAGGCAGGGGATCCTACGAGCAGTACTTC. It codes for CASSSGRGSYEQYF.

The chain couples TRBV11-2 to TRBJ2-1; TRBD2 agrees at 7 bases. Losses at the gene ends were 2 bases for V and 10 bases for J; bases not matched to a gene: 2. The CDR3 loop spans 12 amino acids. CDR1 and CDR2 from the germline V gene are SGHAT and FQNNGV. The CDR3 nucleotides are TGTGCCAGCAGCTTATTGCGGGAGGAGCAGTTCTTC. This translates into CASSLLREEQFF.

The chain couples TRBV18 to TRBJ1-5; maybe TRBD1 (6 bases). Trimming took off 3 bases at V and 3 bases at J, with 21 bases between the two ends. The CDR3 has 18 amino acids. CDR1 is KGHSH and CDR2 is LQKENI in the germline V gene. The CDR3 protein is CASSPHGGARFINQPQHF. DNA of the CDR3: TGTGCCAGCTCACCTCACGGGGGGGCACGTTTTATCAATCAGCCCCAGCATTTT.

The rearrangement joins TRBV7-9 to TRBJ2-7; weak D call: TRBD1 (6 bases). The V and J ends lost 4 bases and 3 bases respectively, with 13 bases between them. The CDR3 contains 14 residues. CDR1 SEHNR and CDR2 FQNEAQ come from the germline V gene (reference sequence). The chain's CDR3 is CASSSPQGVYEQYF. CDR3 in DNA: TGTGCCAGCAGCTCACCACAGGGAGTCTACGAGCAGTACTTC.

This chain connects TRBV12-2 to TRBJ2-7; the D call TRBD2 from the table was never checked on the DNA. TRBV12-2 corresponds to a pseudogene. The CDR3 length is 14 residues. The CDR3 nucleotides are TGTGCAAGTCGCTTGGGGAGGCTATTGTACGAGCAGTACTTC. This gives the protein CASRLGRLLYEQYF.

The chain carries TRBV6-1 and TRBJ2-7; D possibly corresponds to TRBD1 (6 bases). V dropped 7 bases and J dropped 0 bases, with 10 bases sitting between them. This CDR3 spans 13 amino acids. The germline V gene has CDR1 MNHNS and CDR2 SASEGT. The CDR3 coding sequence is TGTGCCAGCAAGTTGGACAGCTCCTACGAGCAGTACTTC. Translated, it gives CASKLDSSYEQYF.

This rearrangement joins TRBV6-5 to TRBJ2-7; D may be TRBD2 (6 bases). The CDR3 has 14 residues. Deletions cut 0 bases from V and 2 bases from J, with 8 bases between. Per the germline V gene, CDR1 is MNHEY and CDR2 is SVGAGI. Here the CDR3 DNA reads TGTGCCAGCAGTTACTCCGGGAGTACCTACGAGCAGTACTTC. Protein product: CASSYSGSTYEQYF.

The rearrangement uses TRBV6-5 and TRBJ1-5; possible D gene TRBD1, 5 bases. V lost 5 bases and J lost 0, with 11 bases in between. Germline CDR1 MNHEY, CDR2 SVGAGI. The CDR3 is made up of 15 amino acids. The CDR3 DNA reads TGTGCCAGCAGTGTCCAAGGGACTAGCAATCAGCCCCAGCATTTT. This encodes CASSVQGTSNQPQHF.

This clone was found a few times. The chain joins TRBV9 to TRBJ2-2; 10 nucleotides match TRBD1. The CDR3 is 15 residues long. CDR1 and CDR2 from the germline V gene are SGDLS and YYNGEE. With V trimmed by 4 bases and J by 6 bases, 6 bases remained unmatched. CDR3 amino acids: CASSLGQGEAGELFF. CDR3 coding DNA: TGTGCCAGCAGCTTAGGACAGGGGGAAGCCGGGGAGCTGTTTTTT.

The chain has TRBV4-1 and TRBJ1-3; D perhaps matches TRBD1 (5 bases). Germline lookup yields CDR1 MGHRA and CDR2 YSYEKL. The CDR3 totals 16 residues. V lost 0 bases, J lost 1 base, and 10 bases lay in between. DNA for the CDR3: TGCGCCAGCAGCCAAGATGACAGCTTGTCTGGAAACACCATATATTTT. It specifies CASSQDDSLSGNTIYF.

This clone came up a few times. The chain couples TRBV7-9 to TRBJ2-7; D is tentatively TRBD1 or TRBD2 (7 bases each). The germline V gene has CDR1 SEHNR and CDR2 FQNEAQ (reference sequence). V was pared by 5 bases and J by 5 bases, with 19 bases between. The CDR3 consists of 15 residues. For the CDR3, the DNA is TGTGCCAGCAGCCTCGTACAGGGGACTATCGACGAGCAGTACTTC. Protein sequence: CASSLVQGTIDEQYF.

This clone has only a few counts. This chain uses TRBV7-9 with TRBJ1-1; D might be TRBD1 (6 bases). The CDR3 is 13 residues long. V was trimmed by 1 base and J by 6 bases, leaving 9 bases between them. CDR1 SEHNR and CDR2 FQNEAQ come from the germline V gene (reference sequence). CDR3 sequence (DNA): TGTGCCAGCAGCTTAGGGGAGGGGGCTGAAGCTTTCTTT. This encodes CASSLGEGAEAFF.

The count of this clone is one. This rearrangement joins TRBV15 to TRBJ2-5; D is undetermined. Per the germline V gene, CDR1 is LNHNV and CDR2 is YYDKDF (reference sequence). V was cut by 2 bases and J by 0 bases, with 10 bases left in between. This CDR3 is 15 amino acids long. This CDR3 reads CATSRLNRDQETQYF. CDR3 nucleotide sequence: TGTGCCACCAGCAGACTGAACCGAGACCAAGAGACCCAGTACTTC.

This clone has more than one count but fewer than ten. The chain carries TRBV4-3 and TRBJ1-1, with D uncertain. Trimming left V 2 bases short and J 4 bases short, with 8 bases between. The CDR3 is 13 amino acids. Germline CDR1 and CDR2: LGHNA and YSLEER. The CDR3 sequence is CASSQWSTTEAFF. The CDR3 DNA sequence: TGCGCCAGCAGCCAATGGTCGACCACTGAAGCTTTCTTT.

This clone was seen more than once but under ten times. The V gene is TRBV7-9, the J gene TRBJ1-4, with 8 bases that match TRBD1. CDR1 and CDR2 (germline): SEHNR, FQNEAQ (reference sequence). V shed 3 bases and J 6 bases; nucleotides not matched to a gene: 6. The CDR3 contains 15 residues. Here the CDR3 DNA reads TGTGCCAGCAGCTTTATCGAGACAGGGGATGAAAAACTGTTTTTT. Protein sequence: CASSFIETGDEKLFF.

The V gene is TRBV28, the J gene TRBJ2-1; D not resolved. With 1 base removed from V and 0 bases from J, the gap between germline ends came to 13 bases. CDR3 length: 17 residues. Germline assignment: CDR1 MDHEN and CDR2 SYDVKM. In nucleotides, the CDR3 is TGTGCCAGCAGTTTATCTAGGACGTTGAGCTCCTACAATGAGCAGTTCTTC. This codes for CASSLSRTLSSYNEQFF.

CDR3 coding DNA: TGTGCCAGCAGCTCCGATCCGCCGACTGGCGAGCAGTACTTC. Amino acids: CASSSDPPTGEQYF. The chain links TRBV9 to TRBJ2-7; D ambiguous. V was cut by 4 bases and J by 6 bases, with 17 bases left in between. Per the germline V gene, CDR1 is SGDLS and CDR2 is YYNGEE. The CDR3 totals 14 residues.

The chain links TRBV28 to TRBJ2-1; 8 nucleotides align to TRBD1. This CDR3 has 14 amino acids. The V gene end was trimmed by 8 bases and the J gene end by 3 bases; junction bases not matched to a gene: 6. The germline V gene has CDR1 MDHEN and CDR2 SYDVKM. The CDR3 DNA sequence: TGTGCCAGCCAAAGGACAGGGAGCTACAATGAGCAGTTCTTC. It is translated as CASQRTGSYNEQFF.

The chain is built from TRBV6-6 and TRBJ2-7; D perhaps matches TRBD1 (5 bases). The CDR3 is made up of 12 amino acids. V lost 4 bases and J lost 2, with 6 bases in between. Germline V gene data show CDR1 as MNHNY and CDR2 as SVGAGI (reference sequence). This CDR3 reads CASSLGAYEQYF. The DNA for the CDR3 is TGTGCCAGCAGTTTAGGGGCCTACGAGCAGTACTTC.

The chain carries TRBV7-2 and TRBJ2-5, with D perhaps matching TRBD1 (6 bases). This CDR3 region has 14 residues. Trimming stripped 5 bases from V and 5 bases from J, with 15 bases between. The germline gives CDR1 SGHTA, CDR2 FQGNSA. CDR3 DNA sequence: TGTGCCAGCAGCCAACCAGGGGTTTGGGAGACCCAGTACTTC. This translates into CASSQPGVWETQYF.

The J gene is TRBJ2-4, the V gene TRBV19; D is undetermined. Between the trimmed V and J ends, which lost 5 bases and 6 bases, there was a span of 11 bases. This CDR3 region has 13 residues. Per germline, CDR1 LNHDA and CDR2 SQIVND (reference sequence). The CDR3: CASSPLTGNIQYF. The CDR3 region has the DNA TGTGCCAGTAGTCCTCTGACCGGAAACATTCAGTACTTC.

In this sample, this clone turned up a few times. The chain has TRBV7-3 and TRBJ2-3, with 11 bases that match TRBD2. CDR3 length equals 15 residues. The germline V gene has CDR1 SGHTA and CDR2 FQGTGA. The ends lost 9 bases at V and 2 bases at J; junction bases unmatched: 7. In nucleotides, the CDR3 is TGTGCCAGTAGTCTAGCGGGGGGAACCACAGATACGCAGTATTTT. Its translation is CASSLAGGTTDTQYF.